One and the same sample provided the 14 T cell receptor beta chains below, sequenced in a study of neoadjuvant anti-PD-1 for oral cavity cancer. Time point reported: after neoadjuvant nivolumab, at surgical resection. The assay was immunoSEQ multiplex PCR, and TCRdb's table has in-frame clones only and misses some. Of approximately 42,000 clones listed, approximately 80% are singletons. Sample: PBMCs, taken after nivolumab (anti-PD-1) treatment. Receptors originate from a person aged 35-79 years with oral cavity squamous cell carcinoma.

This clone was observed once. The V call is TRBV6-5, the J call TRBJ1-6, with D unresolved. V was cut by 5 bases and J by 8 bases, with 13 bases left in between. There are 14 residues in the CDR3. The germline V gene encodes CDR1 MNHEY and CDR2 SVGAGI. The CDR3 reads CASSVRSFDSPLHF. The CDR3 DNA reads as TGTGCCAGCAGTGTCCGGAGTTTTGATTCACCCCTCCACTTT.

CDR3 bases: TGCAGCGGAGATTCAGGAACCAACACTGAAGCTTTCTTT. Its translation is CSGDSGTNTEAFF. This rearrangement joins TRBV29-1 to TRBJ1-1; D is ambiguous. The CDR3 spans 13 residues. V was clipped by 7 bases and J by 2 bases, with 14 bases between them. The germline CDR1 and CDR2 sequences are SQVTM and ANQGSEA.

The chain couples TRBV11-2 to TRBJ2-7; D is unresolved. V was shortened by 6 bases and J by 6 bases, with 9 bases between the two germline ends. Germline lookup yields CDR1 SGHAT and CDR2 FQNNGV. The CDR3 length is 11 residues. The CDR3: CASRFGVEQYF. The CDR3 nucleotides are TGTGCCAGCAGGTTTGGGGTCGAGCAGTACTTC.

The chain combines TRBV7-9 with TRBJ2-2, with D uncertain. CDR3 size: 14 residues. The germline V gene encodes CDR1 SEHNR and CDR2 FQNEAQ (reference sequence). V lost 7 bases and J 1 base, leaving 10 bases between the germline ends. The CDR3 bases are TGTGCCAGCACCTCTCTCAGGAACACCGGGGAGCTGTTTTTT. Translated: CASTSLRNTGELFF.

Here the CDR3 reads CASSYSGEGAAYGYTF. CDR3 nucleotide sequence: TGTGCCAGCAGTTACTCAGGAGAGGGGGCCGCCTATGGCTACACCTTC. The chain combines TRBV6-5 with TRBJ1-2; 7 bases align to TRBD1. This CDR3 contains 16 residues. J lost 4 bases, V lost 0 bases, and 8 bases had no gene match. CDR1 MNHEY and CDR2 SVGAGI come from the germline V gene.

J is TRBJ2-3 and V is TRBV28; possibly TRBD1 for D (6 bases). The germline gives CDR1 MDHEN, CDR2 SYDVKM. With 6 bases removed from V and 0 bases from J, the gap between germline ends came to 16 bases. The CDR3 runs 16 residues. The DNA for the CDR3 is TGTGCCAGCAGGGGCAGGGGCACTTCTAGCACAGATACGCAGTATTTT. Its protein is CASRGRGTSSTDTQYF.

The rearrangement links TRBV5-1 to TRBJ2-7; no reliable D call. The germline V and J ends were trimmed by 0 bases and 4 bases, with 11 bases remaining between them. CDR1 and CDR2 from the germline V gene are SGHRS and YFSETQ. This CDR3 has 14 residues. Here the CDR3 reads CASSLVVAPYEQYF. In nucleotides, the CDR3 is TGCGCCAGCAGCTTGGTGGTTGCACCTTACGAGCAGTACTTC.

This chain joins TRBV15 and TRBJ1-1; no reliable D call. Trimming cost V 1 base and J 1 base, with 4 bases left between them. Germline CDR1 reads LNHNV; CDR2 reads YYDKDF (reference sequence). CDR3 length equals 13 residues. CDR3 residues: CATSRVRNTEAFF. The CDR3 DNA is TGTGCCACCAGCAGAGTAAGGAACACTGAAGCTTTCTTT.

CDR3 residues: CAWGREGPSEQFF. CDR3 coding DNA: TGTGCCTGGGGGCGGGAGGGCCCTAGTGAGCAGTTCTTC. J is TRBJ2-1 and V is TRBV30; TRBD2 matches 9 bases. This CDR3 region has 13 residues. Per the germline V gene, CDR1 is GTSNPN and CDR2 is SVGIG (reference sequence). After removal of 5 bases from V and 9 bases from J, the junction contained 8 bases not matched to a gene.

The gene calls are TRBV15 and TRBJ2-1; D call uncertain. Germline V lookup: CDR1 LNHNV, CDR2 YYDKDF (reference sequence). Trimming shortened V by 8 bases and J by 0 bases, and 14 bases separated the two germline ends. There are 15 residues in the CDR3. CDR3 in DNA: TGTGCCACCCTCCAAGGACGGAGCTCCTACAATGAGCAGTTCTTC. This translates into CATLQGRSSYNEQFF.

The chain recombines TRBV5-4 with TRBJ2-2; the D call may be TRBD1 or TRBD2 (6 bases each). The length of the CDR3 is 15 residues. In germline, CDR1 is SGHNT, CDR2 YYREEE (reference sequence). Trimming shortened V by 5 bases and J by 5 bases, and 16 bases separated the two germline ends. CDR3 nucleotides: TGTGCCAGCAGTCGAGAAGGGGGGCTAACCGGGGAGCTGTTTTTT. Residues: CASSREGGLTGELFF.

CDR3 residues: CATSRDGSPEETQYF. The CDR3 coding sequence is TGTGCCACCAGCAGAGATGGCTCCCCGGAGGAGACCCAGTACTTC. The chain couples TRBV15 to TRBJ2-5; D uncertain. This CDR3 has 15 amino acids. Germline CDR1 is LNHNV and CDR2 is YYDKDF (reference sequence). The V and J ends lost 0 bases and 5 bases respectively, with 13 bases between them.

The genes are TRBV2 and TRBJ2-4; D may be TRBD2 (6 bases). Germline-derived CDR1 and CDR2 are SNHLY and FYNNEI. This CDR3 has 13 residues. The ends were cut back, 7 bases at V and 8 bases at J, with 15 bases in the middle. The CDR3 reads CASKPSGGDIQYF. CDR3 bases: TGTGCCAGCAAGCCCTCAGGCGGGGACATTCAGTACTTC.

This chain joins TRBV30 and TRBJ1-2; TRBD1 is a possible D gene (5 bases). The V end lost 1 base, the J end lost 2 bases, and 5 bases lay between the germline ends. The CDR3 runs 12 residues. Germline CDR1 is GTSNPN and CDR2 is SVGIG (reference sequence). CDR3 sequence: CAWSGQNYGYTF. For the CDR3, the DNA is TGTGCCTGGAGTGGACAGAACTATGGCTACACCTTC.